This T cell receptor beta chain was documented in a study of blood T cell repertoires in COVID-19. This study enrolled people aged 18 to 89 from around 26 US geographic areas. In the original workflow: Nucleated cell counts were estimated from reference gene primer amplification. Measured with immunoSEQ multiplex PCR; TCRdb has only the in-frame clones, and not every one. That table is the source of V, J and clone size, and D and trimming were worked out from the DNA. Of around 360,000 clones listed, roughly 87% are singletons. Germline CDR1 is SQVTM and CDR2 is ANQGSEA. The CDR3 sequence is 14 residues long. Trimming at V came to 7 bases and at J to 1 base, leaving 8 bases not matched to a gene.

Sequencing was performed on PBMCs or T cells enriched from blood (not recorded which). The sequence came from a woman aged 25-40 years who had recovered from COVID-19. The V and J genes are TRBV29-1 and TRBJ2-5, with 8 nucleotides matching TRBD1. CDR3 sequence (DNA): TGCAGCGACGTCAACAGGGGGGTCCAAGAGACCCAGTACTTC. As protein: CSDVNRGVQETQYF.